The rows below give T cell receptor beta chains drawn from one sample of a study of cytomegalovirus exposure and HLA in healthy donors. Here immunoSEQ multiplex PCR was the method, and the copy in TCRdb shows in-frame clones only, minus some. Counted here are roughly 140,000 clones, roughly 80% occurring once; the ten biggest clones make up about 4.1%. The sample comprised PBMCs. These receptors all stem from a woman aged 40 to 49 in good health and CMV-seropositive. The CDR3 runs from the conserved cysteine through the conserved F or W. The order of the fields is clone size, J gene, D gene, V gene, CDR3 DNA, CDR3 protein. D genes are given only for firm matches. Size values are once, few and many counts, or a class for expanded clones, and some rows have none.

clone size: .
J gene: TRBJ1-2
D gene: .
V gene: TRBV18
CDR3 DNA: TGTGCCAGCTCCACGACAGCCCCCTCTGATGGCTACACCTTC
CDR3 protein: CASSTTAPSDGYTF

clone size: .
J gene: TRBJ2-3
D gene: .
V gene: TRBV11-3
CDR3 DNA: TGTGCCAGCAGCCCCCAGGAGGGACTTTACACAGATACGCAGTATTTT
CDR3 protein: CASSPQEGLYTDTQYF

clone size: .
J gene: TRBJ2-5
D gene: TRBD2
V gene: TRBV6-5
CDR3 DNA: TGTGCCAGCAGATCGGGAGGGCCGGAGACCCAGTACTTC
CDR3 protein: CASRSGGPETQYF

clone size: few
J gene: TRBJ1-1
D gene: .
V gene: TRBV5-8
CDR3 DNA: TGTGCCAGCAGCTTGGGGCCGGGGAACACTGAAGCTTTCTTT
CDR3 protein: CASSLGPGNTEAFF

clone size: .
J gene: TRBJ2-7
D gene: TRBD2
V gene: TRBV27
CDR3 DNA: TGTGCCAGCAGTTCAGGAGGACTAGCGGTACGAGAGCAGTACTTC
CDR3 protein: CASSSGGLAVREQYF

clone size: .
J gene: TRBJ1-1
D gene: TRBD1
V gene: TRBV5-1
CDR3 DNA: TGCGCCAGCAGCCCTGGACAGGGAGGGAACACTGAAGCTTTCTTT
CDR3 protein: CASSPGQGGNTEAFF

clone size: once
J gene: TRBJ2-1
D gene: .
V gene: TRBV5-1
CDR3 DNA: TGCGCCAGCAGCATTGGACAGGGAGGGGGCGGGGGTCATGAGCAGTTCTTC
CDR3 protein: CASSIGQGGGGGHEQFF

clone size: .
J gene: TRBJ2-7
D gene: .
V gene: TRBV11-2
CDR3 DNA: TGTGCCAGCAGCTTAGAATTCTACGAGCAGTACTTC
CDR3 protein: CASSLEFYEQYF

clone size: .
J gene: TRBJ1-2
D gene: .
V gene: TRBV5-5
CDR3 DNA: TGTGCCAGCAGCCTCGATCCTGACAGGCCTTACAGCTACACCTTC
CDR3 protein: CASSLDPDRPYSYTF

clone size: once
J gene: TRBJ2-1
D gene: TRBD2
V gene: TRBV7-2
CDR3 DNA: TGTGCCAGCAGCTTATTAGCGGGGGGGCGGAATGAGCAGTTCTTC
CDR3 protein: CASSLLAGGRNEQFF

clone size: few
J gene: TRBJ1-3
D gene: .
V gene: TRBV7-9
CDR3 DNA: TGTGCCAGCAGCTTAGGATTGCGAGTAGCTGGAAACACCATATATTTT
CDR3 protein: CASSLGLRVAGNTIYF

clone size: once
J gene: TRBJ2-1
D gene: .
V gene: TRBV28
CDR3 DNA: TGTGCCAGCAGTGGACAGACGACAGATTACAATGAGCAGTTCTTC
CDR3 protein: CASSGQTTDYNEQFF

clone size: .
J gene: TRBJ2-3
D gene: .
V gene: TRBV29-1
CDR3 DNA: TGCAGCGTTGAATTACCGCGGGACTCCCTAGATACGCAGTATTTT
CDR3 protein: CSVELPRDSLDTQYF

clone size: .
J gene: TRBJ1-4
D gene: .
V gene: TRBV27
CDR3 DNA: TGTGCCAGCAGTTGGAGGGGGGGGCTTGGTGAAAAACTGTTTTTT
CDR3 protein: CASSWRGGLGEKLFF

clone size: .
J gene: TRBJ1-2
D gene: TRBD1
V gene: TRBV6-5
CDR3 DNA: TGTGCCATTGGACAGGGACATGGCTACACCTTC
CDR3 protein: CAIGQGHGYTF

clone size: .
J gene: TRBJ2-7
D gene: .
V gene: TRBV7-9
CDR3 DNA: TGTGCCAGCAGCCCCCCCAGTAGCAATGACGAGCAGTACTTC
CDR3 protein: CASSPPSSNDEQYF

clone size: few
J gene: TRBJ2-7
D gene: .
V gene: TRBV6-1
CDR3 DNA: TGTGCCAGCAGCCTAGAAGGAGGCATTCCCTACGAGCAGTACTTC
CDR3 protein: CASSLEGGIPYEQYF

clone size: .
J gene: TRBJ1-2
D gene: .
V gene: TRBV5-1
CDR3 DNA: TGCGCCAGCAGCGCTCAGGGTTCTCATGGCTACACCTTC
CDR3 protein: CASSAQGSHGYTF

clone size: .
J gene: TRBJ1-5
D gene: .
V gene: TRBV28
CDR3 DNA: TGTGCCAGCACCTCCGGGGTCGGTCAGCCCCAGCATTTT
CDR3 protein: CASTSGVGQPQHF

clone size: .
J gene: TRBJ1-2
D gene: TRBD1
V gene: TRBV15
CDR3 DNA: TGTGCCACCAGCAGCCGGGACAGGTCCCGTAATGATGGCTACACCTTC
CDR3 protein: CATSSRDRSRNDGYTF

clone size: .
J gene: TRBJ1-2
D gene: TRBD1
V gene: TRBV5-1
CDR3 DNA: TGCGCCAGCAAAGCAGGGGGCGAGAGCTATGGCTACACCTTC
CDR3 protein: CASKAGGESYGYTF

clone size: .
J gene: TRBJ1-1
D gene: .
V gene: TRBV11-1
CDR3 DNA: TGTGCCAGCAGCTTAATTGGGAGCACTGAAGCTTTCTTT
CDR3 protein: CASSLIGSTEAFF

clone size: .
J gene: TRBJ2-1
D gene: .
V gene: TRBV5-1
CDR3 DNA: TGCGCCAGCAGCCCTCGGGAGACGGTTACCTCATCCTACAATGAGCAGTTCTTC
CDR3 protein: CASSPRETVTSSYNEQFF

clone size: .
J gene: TRBJ1-4
D gene: .
V gene: TRBV7-9
CDR3 DNA: TGTACCAGCAGCGAGACAGTTAATGAAAAACTGTTTTTT
CDR3 protein: CTSSETVNEKLFF

clone size: .
J gene: TRBJ2-2
D gene: TRBD1
V gene: TRBV4-2
CDR3 DNA: TGTGCCAGCAGCCGCCAGTCGCAGGGGGCGCGGGGTACCGGGGAGCTGTTTTTT
CDR3 protein: CASSRQSQGARGTGELFF

clone size: .
J gene: TRBJ2-3
D gene: TRBD2
V gene: TRBV27
CDR3 DNA: TGTGCCGGGCGTGAGCGGGAGTTTTGGCCAGATACGCAGTATTTT
CDR3 protein: CAGREREFWPDTQYF

clone size: .
J gene: TRBJ2-7
D gene: .
V gene: TRBV5-1
CDR3 DNA: TGCGCCAGCAGCCACCAAACGGGGGCCTACGAGCAGTACTTC
CDR3 protein: CASSHQTGAYEQYF

clone size: .
J gene: TRBJ1-2
D gene: TRBD1
V gene: TRBV30
CDR3 DNA: TGTGCCTGGAGGCGGACCGACAGGGGGCGGGCTAACTATGGCTACACCTTC
CDR3 protein: CAWRRTDRGRANYGYTF

clone size: .
J gene: TRBJ1-6
D gene: TRBD1
V gene: TRBV7-9
CDR3 DNA: TGTTCCAGCAGCTGGTCGACAGGGGGCCTCCACTTT
CDR3 protein: CSSSWSTGGLHF

clone size: once
J gene: TRBJ2-4
D gene: .
V gene: TRBV6-1
CDR3 DNA: TGTGCCAGCAGTGGTGAGAACTTAGCCAAAAACATTCAGTACTTC
CDR3 protein: CASSGENLAKNIQYF

clone size: .
J gene: TRBJ2-1
D gene: TRBD2
V gene: TRBV9
CDR3 DNA: TGTGCCAGCAGCGCCGGACTAGCGGGAACCTACAATGAGCAGTTCTTC
CDR3 protein: CASSAGLAGTYNEQFF

clone size: .
J gene: TRBJ1-2
D gene: .
V gene: TRBV28
CDR3 DNA: TGTGCCAGCAGTTTCAAGGGAGCCGAGGCACTTTATGGCTACACCTTC
CDR3 protein: CASSFKGAEALYGYTF

clone size: .
J gene: TRBJ2-6
D gene: .
V gene: TRBV6-6
CDR3 DNA: TGTGCCAGCAGAATGGACGGGGTGACTGGGGCCAACGTCCTGACTTTC
CDR3 protein: CASRMDGVTGANVLTF

clone size: few
J gene: TRBJ2-3
D gene: TRBD2
V gene: TRBV7-3
CDR3 DNA: TGTGCCAGCAGCTGGACTAGCGGGAGCACAGATACGCAGTATTTT
CDR3 protein: CASSWTSGSTDTQYF

clone size: .
J gene: TRBJ2-1
D gene: .
V gene: TRBV29-1
CDR3 DNA: TGCAGCGCCGAGGCAGGGATAGATGAGCAGTTCTTC
CDR3 protein: CSAEAGIDEQFF

clone size: .
J gene: TRBJ2-1
D gene: .
V gene: TRBV10-3
CDR3 DNA: TGTGCCATCAGTGTCCCTAGTTTGAATGAGCAGTTCTTC
CDR3 protein: CAISVPSLNEQFF

clone size: .
J gene: TRBJ1-1
D gene: .
V gene: TRBV10-3
CDR3 DNA: TGTGCCATCAGTGAGTCATCCGGGAGAAACACTGAAGCTTTCTTT
CDR3 protein: CAISESSGRNTEAFF

clone size: .
J gene: TRBJ2-3
D gene: .
V gene: TRBV15
CDR3 DNA: TGTGCCACCAGCAGAGATGGGGCAGGGGCGCAAGATACGCAGTATTTT
CDR3 protein: CATSRDGAGAQDTQYF

clone size: .
J gene: TRBJ2-1
D gene: .
V gene: TRBV2
CDR3 DNA: TGTGCCAGCATCCGAACTCCCTCCTACAATGAGCAGTTCTTC
CDR3 protein: CASIRTPSYNEQFF

clone size: few
J gene: TRBJ1-1
D gene: .
V gene: TRBV19
CDR3 DNA: TGTGCCAGTAGTCCGGGAGTTGCCACTGAAGCTTTCTTT
CDR3 protein: CASSPGVATEAFF

clone size: .
J gene: TRBJ2-1
D gene: .
V gene: TRBV2
CDR3 DNA: TGTGCCAGCACCGAACGTGCGTTCAATGAGCAGTTCTTC
CDR3 protein: CASTERAFNEQFF